This passage covers 2 T cell receptor beta chains from one sample sequenced in a study of molecular identifiers for immune sequencing clone quantification. TCRdb processed the PCR reads anew with MiXCR; each CDR3 protein has one entry. Here the sample spans about 40,000 distinct CDR3 sequences, approximately 21% being singletons. Sample: naive CD8+ T cells from blood, with Jurkat cell RNA spiked in. The subset was: FACS-sorted CD8+CD4-CCR7+CD45RA+ naive T cells. These receptors were taken from a human donor in good health. Some libraries in this study had Jurkat cell RNA spiked in.

This chain uses TRBV6-5 with TRBJ2-7; TRBD1 matches 8 bases. After removal of 3 bases from V and 3 bases from J, the junction contained 7 bases not matched to a gene. There are 15 residues in the CDR3. Germline V gene sequence: CDR1 MNHEY, CDR2 SVGAGI. This CDR3 reads CASSYPGQVVYEQYF. The CDR3 nucleotides are TGTGCCAGCAGTTATCCGGGACAGGTTGTCTACGAGCAGTACTTC.

This clonotype was counted a single time. An end of the junction does not agree with germline; a read error may underlie this. V gene TRBV19 combines with J gene TRBJ2-7, with D possibly TRBD1 on 5 matching bases. This CDR3 comprises 14 residues. Germline V gives CDR1 LNHDA, CDR2 SQIVND (reference sequence). The CDR3 sequence: CASSDAGLPYEQCF. In DNA form, the CDR3 reads TGTGCCAGTAGTGACGCAGGGCTGCCCTACGAGCAGTGCTTC.